This is a list of T cell receptor beta chains from one sample in a study of shared clonotypes between healthy human individuals. The data were produced by immunoSEQ multiplex PCR, yet TCRdb's version contains in-frame clones alone and is incomplete. The sample includes about 1 million clones, about 77% of them seen just once. Sequencing input: memory CD4+ T cells sorted from blood. The receptors come from a young man in good health. Each CDR3 is given with its conserved first and last residue. D genes are given only for firm matches. Size values are once, few and many counts, or a class for expanded clones, and some rows have none.

clone_size: .
d_call: .
j_call: TRBJ2-5
v_call: TRBV5-4
cdr3_aa: CASAEIGAEETQYF
cdr3_nt: TGTGCCAGCGCCGAAATTGGGGCGGAAGAGACCCAGTACTTC

clone_size: .
d_call: .
j_call: TRBJ1-6
v_call: TRBV7-3
cdr3_aa: CASSKDSSYNSPLHF
cdr3_nt: TGTGCCAGCAGTAAGGACTCCTCGTATAATTCACCCCTCCACTTT

clone_size: many
d_call: TRBD2
j_call: TRBJ2-7
v_call: TRBV5-1
cdr3_aa: CASSQLGTSGYEQYF
cdr3_nt: TGCGCCAGCAGCCAGCTCGGGACTAGCGGTTACGAGCAGTACTTC

clone_size: .
d_call: .
j_call: TRBJ1-4
v_call: TRBV6-5
cdr3_aa: CASSYSRVLGEKLFF
cdr3_nt: TGTGCCAGCAGTTACTCGCGGGTACTCGGTGAAAAACTGTTTTTT

clone_size: .
d_call: .
j_call: TRBJ1-3
v_call: TRBV13
cdr3_aa: CASSLGRSGITSGNTIYF
cdr3_nt: TGTGCCAGCAGCTTAGGCAGATCAGGGATAACGTCTGGAAACACCATATATTTT

clone_size: .
d_call: .
j_call: TRBJ2-2
v_call: TRBV6-5
cdr3_aa: CASRDAATGELFF
cdr3_nt: TGTGCCAGCAGGGACGCGGCCACCGGGGAGCTGTTTTTT

clone_size: .
d_call: TRBD1
j_call: TRBJ2-3
v_call: TRBV2
cdr3_aa: CASSGQGAITDTQYF
cdr3_nt: TGTGCCAGCAGTGGACAGGGGGCGATCACAGATACGCAGTATTTT

clone_size: .
d_call: TRBD1
j_call: TRBJ1-2
v_call: TRBV10-3
cdr3_aa: CAISADTRQGYTF
cdr3_nt: TGTGCCATCAGTGCCGATACCAGACAGGGATACACCTTC

clone_size: .
d_call: TRBD1
j_call: TRBJ1-6
v_call: TRBV10-3
cdr3_aa: CAITMTGDSPLHF
cdr3_nt: TGTGCCATCACCATGACAGGGGACTCACCCCTCCACTTT

clone_size: .
d_call: .
j_call: TRBJ2-2
v_call: TRBV10-3
cdr3_aa: CAISEVLIRELFF
cdr3_nt: TGTGCCATCAGTGAAGTCTTAATTAGGGAGCTGTTTTTT

clone_size: .
d_call: .
j_call: TRBJ1-1
v_call: TRBV28
cdr3_aa: CASSLEAPGEGTEAFF
cdr3_nt: TGTGCCAGCAGTTTAGAGGCCCCCGGGGAGGGCACTGAAGCTTTCTTT

clone_size: few
d_call: .
j_call: TRBJ1-1
v_call: TRBV29-1
cdr3_aa: CSVELRLVFTEAFF
cdr3_nt: TGCAGCGTTGAATTGAGGTTGGTTTTCACTGAAGCTTTCTTT

clone_size: .
d_call: .
j_call: TRBJ1-2
v_call: TRBV6-5
cdr3_aa: CASSYVSRSDYGYTF
cdr3_nt: TGTGCCAGCAGTTACGTCAGTAGAAGCGACTATGGCTACACCTTC

clone_size: few
d_call: .
j_call: TRBJ1-1
v_call: TRBV6-5
cdr3_aa: CASSYSGGTRGTEAFF
cdr3_nt: TGTGCCAGCAGTTACTCGGGGGGTACGCGGGGCACTGAAGCTTTCTTT

clone_size: .
d_call: .
j_call: TRBJ2-3
v_call: TRBV9
cdr3_aa: CASSVGAHGAQATDTQYF
cdr3_nt: TGTGCCAGCAGCGTAGGGGCCCATGGCGCCCAAGCCACAGATACGCAGTATTTT

clone_size: .
d_call: .
j_call: TRBJ1-2
v_call: TRBV7-7
cdr3_aa: CASSLEPDRYCTF
cdr3_nt: TGTGCTAGCAGCTTAGAGCCCGACAGGTATTGCACCTTC

clone_size: once
d_call: TRBD2
j_call: TRBJ2-5
v_call: TRBV13
cdr3_aa: CASSLARRGGVETQYF
cdr3_nt: TGTGCCAGCAGCTTAGCGAGGCGGGGGGGCGTCGAGACCCAGTACTTC

clone_size: .
d_call: .
j_call: TRBJ2-1
v_call: TRBV6-1
cdr3_aa: CAGTLGGANEQFF
cdr3_nt: TGTGCCGGTACACTAGGAGGGGCAAATGAGCAGTTCTTC

clone_size: once
d_call: .
j_call: TRBJ2-7
v_call: TRBV18
cdr3_aa: CASSPAMVGEQYF
cdr3_nt: TGTGCCAGCTCACCGGCTATGGTGGGCGAGCAGTACTTC

clone_size: .
d_call: TRBD1
j_call: TRBJ2-7
v_call: TRBV6-1
cdr3_aa: CASSGQGHEQYF
cdr3_nt: TGTGCCAGCAGTGGACAGGGACACGAGCAGTACTTC

clone_size: .
d_call: TRBD2
j_call: TRBJ2-7
v_call: TRBV10-2
cdr3_aa: CASSTEIAGSEQYF
cdr3_nt: TGCGCCAGCAGTACGGAAATAGCGGGGAGCGAGCAGTACTTC

clone_size: .
d_call: .
j_call: TRBJ1-2
v_call: TRBV15
cdr3_aa: CATSRVSGGYTF
cdr3_nt: TGTGCCACCAGCAGAGTTAGTGGTGGCTACACCTTC

clone_size: once
d_call: .
j_call: TRBJ1-2
v_call: TRBV11-2
cdr3_aa: CASSLGGALNYGYTF
cdr3_nt: TGTGCCAGCAGCTTAGGGGGGGCACTTAACTATGGCTACACCTTC

clone_size: few
d_call: TRBD1
j_call: TRBJ2-5
v_call: TRBV11-1
cdr3_aa: CASSFDRGFGETQYF
cdr3_nt: TGTGCCAGCAGCTTCGACAGGGGTTTTGGAGAGACCCAGTACTTC

clone_size: .
d_call: TRBD1
j_call: TRBJ2-2
v_call: TRBV11-3
cdr3_aa: CASSPGGRGRAGELFF
cdr3_nt: TGTGCCAGCAGCCCCGGCGGCAGGGGGCGCGCCGGGGAGCTGTTTTTT

clone_size: .
d_call: .
j_call: TRBJ2-7
v_call: TRBV6-6
cdr3_aa: CASTRVGTYEQYF
cdr3_nt: TGTGCCAGCACTCGTGTGGGAACCTACGAGCAGTACTTC

clone_size: .
d_call: .
j_call: TRBJ2-7
v_call: TRBV25-1
cdr3_aa: CASSAGPPFYEQYF
cdr3_nt: TGTGCCAGCAGTGCAGGACCCCCATTCTACGAGCAGTACTTC

clone_size: few
d_call: .
j_call: TRBJ1-3
v_call: TRBV7-6
cdr3_aa: CASSLAQGGGNTIYF
cdr3_nt: TGTGCCAGCAGCTTAGCGCAGGGCGGTGGAAACACCATATATTTT

clone_size: few
d_call: TRBD2
j_call: TRBJ2-5
v_call: TRBV7-9
cdr3_aa: CASSLGAGGPETQYF
cdr3_nt: TGTGCCAGCAGCTTAGGGGCGGGAGGACCAGAGACCCAGTACTTC

clone_size: .
d_call: .
j_call: TRBJ2-2
v_call: TRBV4-1
cdr3_aa: CASSQGPGITNTGELFF
cdr3_nt: TGCGCCAGCAGCCAAGGACCGGGGATAACGAACACCGGGGAGCTGTTTTTT

clone_size: .
d_call: TRBD1
j_call: TRBJ1-3
v_call: TRBV5-1
cdr3_aa: CASRSGTGSGNTIYF
cdr3_nt: TGCGCCAGCAGAAGTGGGACAGGCTCTGGAAACACCATATATTTT

clone_size: .
d_call: TRBD1
j_call: TRBJ1-2
v_call: TRBV6-6
cdr3_aa: CASSYGDSRTYGYTF
cdr3_nt: TGTGCCAGCAGTTACGGGGACAGCCGGACCTATGGCTACACCTTC

clone_size: .
d_call: TRBD1
j_call: TRBJ2-3
v_call: TRBV6-5
cdr3_aa: CASSDRGSTDTQYF
cdr3_nt: TGTGCCAGCAGTGACAGGGGGAGCACAGATACGCAGTATTTT

clone_size: many
d_call: .
j_call: TRBJ2-3
v_call: TRBV7-6
cdr3_aa: CASSLDQGGKTDTQYF
cdr3_nt: TGTGCCAGCAGCTTAGACCAGGGGGGGAAAACAGATACGCAGTATTTT

clone_size: few
d_call: .
j_call: TRBJ2-3
v_call: TRBV7-9
cdr3_aa: CASSLVGPTQYF
cdr3_nt: TGTGCCAGCAGCTTAGTCGGCCCAACTCAGTATTTT

clone_size: .
d_call: TRBD1
j_call: TRBJ1-6
v_call: TRBV6-6
cdr3_aa: CASRKDRDSPLHF
cdr3_nt: TGTGCCAGCAGAAAGGACAGGGACTCACCCCTCCACTTT

clone_size: .
d_call: TRBD2
j_call: TRBJ2-2
v_call: TRBV15
cdr3_aa: CATSRVGLAGGRGGELFF
cdr3_nt: TGTGCCACCAGCAGAGTGGGACTAGCGGGGGGCCGCGGCGGGGAGCTGTTTTTT

clone_size: .
d_call: .
j_call: TRBJ2-7
v_call: TRBV19
cdr3_aa: CASSIDSASYEQYF
cdr3_nt: TGTGCCAGTAGTATCGACAGTGCCTCCTACGAGCAGTACTTC

clone_size: .
d_call: TRBD2
j_call: TRBJ2-7
v_call: TRBV6-5
cdr3_aa: CASSSLPGGGYEQYF
cdr3_nt: TGTGCCAGCAGTTCCCTCCCGGGAGGGGGCTACGAGCAGTACTTC

clone_size: .
d_call: .
j_call: TRBJ1-6
v_call: TRBV5-6
cdr3_aa: CASSLGPDSPLHF
cdr3_nt: TGTGCCAGCAGCTTGGGGCCCGATTCACCCCTCCACTTT

clone_size: many
d_call: .
j_call: TRBJ1-1
v_call: TRBV10-1
cdr3_aa: CASSRGTEAFF
cdr3_nt: TGCGCCAGTAGCCGGGGGACTGAAGCTTTCTTT

clone_size: .
d_call: TRBD2
j_call: TRBJ2-2
v_call: TRBV6-6
cdr3_aa: CAIRSGGNTGELFF
cdr3_nt: TGTGCCATACGAAGCGGGGGGAACACCGGGGAGCTGTTTTTT

clone_size: .
d_call: .
j_call: TRBJ1-2
v_call: TRBV7-6
cdr3_aa: CASSLDSLGYTF
cdr3_nt: TGTGCCAGCAGCTTAGATTCCCTAGGCTACACCTTC

clone_size: many
d_call: .
j_call: TRBJ2-7
v_call: TRBV7-2
cdr3_aa: CASSLARLSRQAPGEQYF
cdr3_nt: TGTGCCAGCAGCTTAGCCCGATTGAGTAGACAAGCCCCAGGAGAGCAGTACTTC

clone_size: .
d_call: .
j_call: TRBJ2-7
v_call: TRBV5-4
cdr3_aa: CASSVFSSYEQYF
cdr3_nt: TGTGCCAGCAGTGTCTTTAGCTCCTACGAGCAGTACTTC

clone_size: few
d_call: .
j_call: TRBJ2-3
v_call: TRBV6-4
cdr3_aa: CASSARNGDTQYF
cdr3_nt: TGTGCCAGCAGTGCGAGGAACGGAGATACGCAGTATTTT

clone_size: .
d_call: .
j_call: TRBJ2-1
v_call: TRBV5-5
cdr3_aa: CASSLGAGTYNEQFF
cdr3_nt: TGTGCCAGCAGCCTTGGGGCAGGGACCTACAATGAGCAGTTCTTC

clone_size: .
d_call: TRBD2
j_call: TRBJ2-4
v_call: TRBV5-4
cdr3_aa: CASSLASGRLTKNIQYF
cdr3_nt: TGTGCCAGCAGCTTGGCTAGCGGGAGATTAACCAAAAACATTCAGTACTTC

clone_size: few
d_call: TRBD2
j_call: TRBJ2-2
v_call: TRBV10-3
cdr3_aa: CASTGTSGLLNTGELFF
cdr3_nt: TGTGCCAGCACCGGGACTAGCGGACTTTTGAACACCGGGGAGCTGTTTTTT

clone_size: .
d_call: .
j_call: TRBJ1-1
v_call: TRBV29-1
cdr3_aa: CSVSRQGQNTEAFF
cdr3_nt: TGCAGCGTCTCCCGCCAGGGGCAAAACACTGAAGCTTTCTTT

clone_size: .
d_call: .
j_call: TRBJ2-5
v_call: TRBV6-5
cdr3_aa: CASRRGQGGETQYF
cdr3_nt: TGTGCCAGCAGGAGAGGACAGGGAGGGGAGACCCAGTACTTC

clone_size: .
d_call: .
j_call: TRBJ2-3
v_call: TRBV25-1
cdr3_aa: CASSELGRDTDTQYF
cdr3_nt: TGTGCCAGCAGTGAGCTGGGGCGGGACACAGATACGCAGTATTTT

clone_size: .
d_call: .
j_call: TRBJ1-1
v_call: TRBV5-4
cdr3_aa: CASSLQGNFFTEAFF
cdr3_nt: TGTGCCAGCAGCTTGCAGGGGAATTTTTTCACTGAAGCTTTCTTT

clone_size: once
d_call: TRBD2
j_call: TRBJ2-1
v_call: TRBV27
cdr3_aa: CASSSGGWRGGHREQFF
cdr3_nt: TGTGCCAGCAGTTCGGGGGGCTGGCGGGGGGGCCATCGTGAGCAGTTCTTC

clone_size: .
d_call: .
j_call: TRBJ2-5
v_call: TRBV18
cdr3_aa: CASSPSTRETQYF
cdr3_nt: TGTGCCAGCTCCCCTTCCACTCGTGAGACCCAGTACTTC

clone_size: .
d_call: .
j_call: TRBJ2-5
v_call: TRBV30
cdr3_aa: CAWSVFPGETQYF
cdr3_nt: TGTGCCTGGAGTGTATTTCCAGGGGAGACCCAGTACTTC

clone_size: .
d_call: .
j_call: TRBJ2-7
v_call: TRBV6-1
cdr3_aa: CASRRGGGSYEQYF
cdr3_nt: TGTGCCAGCAGGAGGGGTGGCGGCTCCTACGAGCAGTACTTC

clone_size: .
d_call: .
j_call: TRBJ2-7
v_call: TRBV2
cdr3_aa: CASRTGYEQYF
cdr3_nt: TGTGCCAGCAGGACAGGTTACGAGCAGTACTTC

clone_size: few
d_call: TRBD2
j_call: TRBJ2-5
v_call: TRBV10-3
cdr3_aa: CAISVLAGGLETQYF
cdr3_nt: TGTGCCATCAGTGTGCTAGCGGGGGGGCTCGAGACCCAGTACTTC